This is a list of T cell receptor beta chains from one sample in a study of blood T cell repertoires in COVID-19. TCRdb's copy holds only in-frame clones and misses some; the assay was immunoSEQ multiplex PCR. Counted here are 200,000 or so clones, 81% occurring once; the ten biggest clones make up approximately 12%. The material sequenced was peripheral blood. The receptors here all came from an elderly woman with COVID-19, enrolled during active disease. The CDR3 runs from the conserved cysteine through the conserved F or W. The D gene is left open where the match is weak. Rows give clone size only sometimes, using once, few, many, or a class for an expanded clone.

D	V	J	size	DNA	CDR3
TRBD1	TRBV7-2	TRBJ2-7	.	TGTGCCAGCAGCCTAGGACAGGGAGCCTACGAGCAGTACTTC	CASSLGQGAYEQYF
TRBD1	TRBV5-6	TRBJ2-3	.	TGTGCCAGCAGCTTGGACAGGGGGCTTACTAGCACAGATACGCAGTATTTT	CASSLDRGLTSTDTQYF
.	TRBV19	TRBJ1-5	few	TGTGCCAGTAGTTTGCAGCACCAGGTTATCGGTCAGCCCCAGCATTTT	CASSLQHQVIGQPQHF
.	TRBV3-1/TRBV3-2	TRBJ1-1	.	TGTGCCAGCAGCCTATGTGCCGGGATGAACACTGAAGCTTTCTTT	CASSLCAGMNTEAFF
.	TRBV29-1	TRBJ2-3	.	TGCAGTGCCTCGGGATCCCCTAGCACAGATACGCAGTATTTT	CSASGSPSTDTQYF
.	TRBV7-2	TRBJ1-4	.	TGTGCCAGCAGCTTAGGATGGATCGGGACACCAGGAGAAAAACTGTTTTTT	CASSLGWIGTPGEKLFF
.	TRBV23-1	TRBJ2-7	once	TGCGCCAGCAGTCAATCGAGTTGGCGGGGAACCTACGAGCAGTACTTC	CASSQSSWRGTYEQYF
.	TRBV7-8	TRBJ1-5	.	TGTGCCAGCAGCCGGACAGTAAATCAGCCCCAGCATTTT	CASSRTVNQPQHF
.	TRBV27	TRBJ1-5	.	TGTGCCAGCAGTTTAGGTCGGTATCAGCCCCAGCATTTT	CASSLGRYQPQHF
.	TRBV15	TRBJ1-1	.	TGTGCCACCAGCAGAGGGGCGAACACTGAAGCTTTCTTT	CATSRGANTEAFF
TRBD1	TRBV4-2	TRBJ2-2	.	TGTGCCAGCAGCCAAGACAGGGGGCGCAGCACCGGGGAGCTGTTTTTT	CASSQDRGRSTGELFF
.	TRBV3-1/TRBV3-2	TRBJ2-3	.	TGTGCCAGCGGGCATGACGGTCCGTTGGATACGCAGTATTTT	CASGHDGPLDTQYF
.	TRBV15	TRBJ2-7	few	TGTGCCACCAGCAGAGATCTGGGGGGACTGGGCGAGCAGTACTTC	CATSRDLGGLGEQYF
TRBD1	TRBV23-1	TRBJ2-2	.	TGCGCCATTCGCCGCCGGACAGGGCCCCCCGGGGAGCTGTTTTTT	CAIRRRTGPPGELFF
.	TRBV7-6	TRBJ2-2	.	TGTGCCAGCAGGGGTTCAGCGGGCACCGGGGAGCTGTTTTTT	CASRGSAGTGELFF
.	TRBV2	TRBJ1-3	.	TGTGCCAGCAGTGTAGGGGCGGAGTACTCTGGAAACACCATATATTTT	CASSVGAEYSGNTIYF
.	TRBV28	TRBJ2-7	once	TGTGCCAGCAGTTGGGAGGCAGGCCAGAGTTCCTACGAGCAGTACTTC	CASSWEAGQSSYEQYF
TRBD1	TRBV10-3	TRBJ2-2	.	TGTGCCACCCGCCCGGGACAGGGGTCCTCCGGGGAGCTGTTTTTT	CATRPGQGSSGELFF
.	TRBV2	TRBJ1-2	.	TGTGCCAGCAGTGAAGCGCAGGGCAACTATGGCTACACCTTC	CASSEAQGNYGYTF
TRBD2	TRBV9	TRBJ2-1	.	TGTGCCAGCAGCGCTAGGGGGGGTAGCGGGAGCTCCTACAATGAGCAGTTCTTC	CASSARGGSGSSYNEQFF
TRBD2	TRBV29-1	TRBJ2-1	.	TGCAGCGGGCTGACTAGCGCAATCTACAATGAGCAGTTCTTC	CSGLTSAIYNEQFF
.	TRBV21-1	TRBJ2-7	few	TGTGCCAGCAGCGACGGGTGGGTGCCCAACTCCTACGAGCAGTACTTC	CASSDGWVPNSYEQYF
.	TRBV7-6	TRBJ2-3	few	TGTGCCAGCAGCATATCCCTGTGGACGGGGAGCACAGATACGCAGTATTTT	CASSISLWTGSTDTQYF
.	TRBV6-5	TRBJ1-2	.	TGTGCCAGCAGTAGACAGCGCGATAACTATGGCTACACCTTC	CASSRQRDNYGYTF
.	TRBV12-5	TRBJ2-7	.	TGTGCTAGTGGGCCGGACGCAGGGACCTACGAGCAGTACTTC	CASGPDAGTYEQYF
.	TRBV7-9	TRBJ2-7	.	TGTGCCAGCAGCGAGACCGCCCCCGGAGCCGAGCAGTACTTC	CASSETAPGAEQYF
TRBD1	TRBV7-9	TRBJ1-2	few	TGTGCCAGCAGCTTAGGGGGACAGGGGGCGTCTGGCTACACCTTC	CASSLGGQGASGYTF
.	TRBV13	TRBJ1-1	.	TGTGCCAGCAGCAACCAGGGAGGAGGCACTGAAGCTTTCTTT	CASSNQGGGTEAFF
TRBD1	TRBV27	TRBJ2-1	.	TGTGCCAGCAGCGACAGGGGCCCATTCAATGAGCAGTTCTTC	CASSDRGPFNEQFF
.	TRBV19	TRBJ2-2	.	TGTGCCAGTAGTATGGGCACGAACACCGGGGAGCTGTTTTTT	CASSMGTNTGELFF
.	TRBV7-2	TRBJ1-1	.	TGTGCCAGCAGCTTGATATGGAGCACTGAAGCTTTCTTT	CASSLIWSTEAFF
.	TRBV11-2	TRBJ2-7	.	TGTGCCAGCAGCTTAGCTTTAGTCTCCTACGAGCAGTACTTC	CASSLALVSYEQYF
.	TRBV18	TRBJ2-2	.	TGTGCCAGCTCAACTACTAGGAGGGCCGGGGAGCTGTTTTTT	CASSTTRRAGELFF
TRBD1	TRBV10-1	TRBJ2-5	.	TGCGCCAGTAGAGACAGGGGGCGCAGTGAGACCCAGTACTTC	CASRDRGRSETQYF
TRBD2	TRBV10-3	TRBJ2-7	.	TGTGCCATTAGGTCGGGCACTAGCGGGTCGGCCTACGAGCAGTACTTC	CAIRSGTSGSAYEQYF
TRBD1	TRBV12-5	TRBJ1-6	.	TGTGCTAGTGGTTTGGTAAACAGGGGAAATTCACCCCTCCACTTT	CASGLVNRGNSPLHF
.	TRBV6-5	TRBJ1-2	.	TGTGCCAGCAGGGGATGGGGACTAGCCTATGGCTACACCTTC	CASRGWGLAYGYTF
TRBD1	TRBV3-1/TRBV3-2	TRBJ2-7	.	TGTGCCAGCAGCCAAGATATTCCTTCCAGGACAGGGTTCGCACGGCAGTACTTC	CASSQDIPSRTGFARQYF
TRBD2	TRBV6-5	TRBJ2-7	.	TGTGCCAGCACCGGGACTAGAGCGCCTTGGCAGTACTTC	CASTGTRAPWQYF
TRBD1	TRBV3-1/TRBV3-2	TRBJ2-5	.	TGTGCCAGCAGCCAAGCTACCGGGACAGGGGTATGGAGGGGGGTAGGAGAGACCCAGTACTTC	CASSQATGTGVWRGVGETQYF
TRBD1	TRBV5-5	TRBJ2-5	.	TGTGCCAGCAGCAGAGGACAGGGACGGGAGACCCAGTACTTC	CASSRGQGRETQYF
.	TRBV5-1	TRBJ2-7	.	TGCGCCAGCAGCTCCAAAGGGAGCTCCTACGAGCAGTACTTC	CASSSKGSSYEQYF
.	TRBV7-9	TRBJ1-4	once	TGTGCCAGCAGCTATCTGGCTGAAAAACTGTTTTTT	CASSYLAEKLFF
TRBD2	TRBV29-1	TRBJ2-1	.	TGCAGCGCCCTGAGAGCGGGAGGGCCTCATAATGAGCAGTTCTTC	CSALRAGGPHNEQFF
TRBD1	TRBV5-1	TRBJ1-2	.	TGCGCCAGCAGCTACACAGGGGCCGGCGGCTATGGCTACACCTTC	CASSYTGAGGYGYTF
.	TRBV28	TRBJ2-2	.	TGTGCCAGCAGTGTTCGCGAGTATCAACCTCACCGGGAGCTGTTTTTT	CASSVREYQPHRELFF